This T cell receptor (beta chain) was sequenced during a study of PD-L1 blockade in urothelial cancer. Whole-study context: At 3 weeks after treatment start (second dose) and again at 6 weeks, blood was analyzed. The median number of T cells present in blood samples was 130,000 to 150,000.

The data were produced by immunoSEQ multiplex PCR, yet TCRdb's version contains in-frame clones alone and is incomplete. There are more than 95,000 clones in the sample; more than 85% occur only once, and roughly 1.7% lies in the top ten. Indicated time point: peripheral blood 6 weeks after treatment start. Pretreatment and on-treatment blood mononuclear cell samples were taken, totaling between 1 and 8 time points per patient. This clone was recorded once. V was clipped by 5 bases and J by 4 bases, with 20 bases between them. Germline V lookup: CDR1 LNHDA, CDR2 SQIVND (reference sequence). The CDR3 runs to 16 residues.

The sequencing here drew on PBMCs, taken around atezolizumab (anti-PD-L1) treatment. The TCR sequence derives from a man aged 55 to 70 with urothelial cancer. This sequence joins TRBV19 and TRBJ2-5, with a possible D match to TRBD2 (5 bases). CDR3 nucleotides: TGTGCCAGTAGTCCCGCAACGGCGAGGGAACGAGAGACCCAGTACTTC. This codes for CASSPATARERETQYF.